Presented here are 28 T cell receptor beta chains from one specimen sequenced in a study of Graves' ophthalmopathy and Graves' hyperthyroidism. Amplified material comprised TCR beta CDR3 regions derived from RNA transcripts. RT-PCR in the first round used HTBI primers; a second-round multiplex PCR followed. Via MiXCR, TCRdb re-called the multiplex PCR reads, giving one row per CDR3 protein. The sample consists of about 620,000 distinct CDR3 sequences, 22% of them appearing once. The sample consisted of peripheral blood. The receptors come from a woman younger than 35 with stable Graves' hyperthyroidism. Some clones in this sample may be carry-over from other donors' samples.

The rearrangement uses TRBV15 and TRBJ1-5, with 8 bases identical to TRBD1. Looked up from germline, CDR1 is LNHNV and CDR2 is YYDKDF (reference sequence). The CDR3 covers 13 residues. Trimming took 5 bases from V and 4 from J; bases not matched to a gene: 1. CDR3 protein: CATSWTGNQPQHF. In nucleotides, the CDR3 is TGTGCCACCAGCTGGACAGGGAATCAGCCCCAGCATTTT.

This clonotype was recorded a few times. The chain recombines TRBV28 with TRBJ2-2; D perhaps matches TRBD1 (6 bases). V was cut by 6 bases and J by 1 base, with 12 bases left in between. The CDR3 is 15 residues long. Germline-derived CDR1 and CDR2 are MDHEN and SYDVKM. The CDR3 protein is CASSTRGLNTGELFF. The CDR3 nucleotides read TGTGCCAGCAGCACCAGGGGATTGAACACCGGGGAGCTGTTTTTT.

There are many counts of this clonotype. The CDR3 is CASSLKTSASTDTQYF. Written as DNA, the CDR3 is TGTGCCAGCAGCTTAAAGACTAGCGCTAGCACAGATACGCAGTATTTT. V is TRBV11-2 and J is TRBJ2-3; 8 nucleotides align to TRBD2. The V segment lost 2 bases and the J segment 0 bases; nucleotides outside the gene matches: 4. The germline gives CDR1 SGHAT, CDR2 FQNNGV. The CDR3 runs to 16 residues.

At least ten counts were recorded for this clonotype. V is TRBV19 and J is TRBJ1-3; D is uncertain. CDR3 length: 15 residues. CDR1 is LNHDA, CDR2 SQIVND, per germline (reference sequence). Trimming left V 5 bases short and J 4 bases short, with 15 bases between. For the CDR3, the DNA is TGTGCCAGTAGTCCCGCGGACTGGGCGGGAAACACCATATATTTT. Translating it yields CASSPADWAGNTIYF.

This clonotype was counted ten times or more. The gene calls are TRBV5-6 and TRBJ2-5, with 8 bases that match TRBD1. After removal of 4 bases from V and 4 bases from J, the junction contained 3 bases not matched to a gene. CDR1 and CDR2 (germline): SGHDT, YYEEEE. This CDR3 is built from 13 residues. The CDR3 here is CASSTGTGETQYF. CDR3 nucleotide sequence: TGTGCCAGCAGCACCGGGACAGGAGAGACCCAGTACTTC.

This clonotype was counted between two and nine times. The J gene is TRBJ2-5, the V gene TRBV6-1; 9 nucleotides line up with TRBD2. Per the germline V gene, CDR1 is MNHNS and CDR2 is SASEGT. With V trimmed by 6 bases and J by 11 bases, 10 bases remained unmatched. The CDR3 extends over 13 amino acids. CDR3 sequence: CASSGGLAGSQYF. The CDR3 DNA is TGTGCCAGCAGCGGGGGGCTAGCGGGGAGTCAGTACTTC.

The chain has TRBV6-5 and TRBJ2-7; unclear D gene. The CDR3 sequence is 15 residues long. Trimming cost V 4 bases and J 3 bases, with 16 bases left between them. CDR1 and CDR2 (germline): MNHEY, SVGAGI. CDR3 bases: TGTGCCAGCAGTTTAGGTCCCTCCAGGAGCTACGAGCAGTACTTC. Its translation is CASSLGPSRSYEQYF.

This clonotype occurred a few times. The junction differs from germline at one of its ends, possibly a read error. This chain connects TRBV12-3 or TRBV12-4 to TRBJ2-4; weak D call: TRBD1 (5 bases). The CDR3 is 15 amino acids. The CDR3 region has the DNA TGTGCCAGCAGTCCATCAGGGAACCCCAAAGACATTCAGTACTTC. It specifies CASSPSGNPKDIQYF.

This clonotype was observed at least ten times. As DNA, the CDR3 is TGTGCCAGCAGCTTAAGGCAGGGGGTATGGTTACCCCTCCACTTT. It yields the protein CASSLRQGVWLPLHF. The genes are TRBV7-8 and TRBJ1-6; 7 bases map to TRBD1. The CDR3 runs to 15 residues. The J segment lost 12 bases and the V segment lost 2 bases, leaving 10 bases of the junction unmatched. The germline gives CDR1 SGHVS, CDR2 FQNEAQ.

The rearrangement uses TRBV28 and TRBJ1-2, with D perhaps TRBD1 (5 bases). The CDR3 consists of 13 residues. Trimming took 4 bases from V and 7 from J, leaving 13 bases between them. Germline V lookup: CDR1 MDHEN, CDR2 SYDVKM. CDR3 amino acids: CASSSQVRRGYTF. The CDR3 bases are TGTGCCAGCAGTTCACAGGTTCGTCGTGGCTACACCTTC.

The table lists this clonotype with many counts. The chain carries TRBV7-9 and TRBJ1-5; no clear D gene. Trimming shortened V by 1 base and J by 4 bases, and 8 bases separated the two germline ends. Germline lookup yields CDR1 SEHNR and CDR2 FQNEAQ (reference sequence). This CDR3 contains 14 residues. The CDR3 bases are TGTGCCAGCAGCTTAGGAGGAGAAAATCAGCCCCAGCATTTT. Translating gives CASSLGGENQPQHF.

This clonotype occurred many times. The rearrangement links TRBV6-2 or TRBV6-3 to TRBJ1-2; D possibly corresponds to TRBD1 (5 bases). The CDR3 loop spans 15 amino acids. Germline loops: CDR1 MNHEY, CDR2 SVGEGT. The V end lost 2 bases, the J end lost 2 bases, and 12 bases lay between the germline ends. The DNA of the CDR3 is TGTGCCAGCAGTTACGGGGCCCAGAGGAACTATGGCTACACCTTC. Residues: CASSYGAQRNYGYTF.

This clonotype was seen many times. The chain is built from TRBV7-9 and TRBJ1-2; a possible D gene is TRBD1 (5 bases). The V gene lost 3 bases and the J gene lost 8 bases, with 19 bases spanning the gap. The CDR3 runs to 15 residues. CDR1 and CDR2 from the germline V gene are SEHNR and FQNEAQ (reference sequence). In nucleotides, the CDR3 is TGTGCCAGCAGCTTCTCGGGCGCCGGGGCGGACGGCTACACCTTC. The encoded protein is CASSFSGAGADGYTF.

V gene TRBV12-3 or TRBV12-4 combines with J gene TRBJ1-1; maybe TRBD1 (5 bases). The germline V and J ends were trimmed by 5 bases and 5 bases, with 12 bases remaining between them. The CDR3 runs to 13 residues. CDR3 residues: CASSPGAKTEAFF. The CDR3 bases are TGTGCCAGCAGTCCCGGGGCTAAAACTGAAGCTTTCTTT.

There are a few counts of this clonotype. The chain joins TRBV20-1 to TRBJ2-7, with 7 bases fitting TRBD2. Germline assignment: CDR1 DFQATT and CDR2 SNEGSKA (reference sequence). The V and J ends lost 5 bases and 2 bases, in that order; junction bases with no gene match: 12. This CDR3 region has 15 residues. The CDR3 DNA reads TGCAGTGCTCCCCCCGGGGGGAAATCGACCTACGAGCAGTACTTC. Translating gives CSAPPGGKSTYEQYF.

This clonotype has ten or more counts. This chain connects TRBV20-1 to TRBJ2-7; the D is unclear. The ends were cut back, 2 bases at V and 0 bases at J, with 11 bases in the middle. Germline assignment: CDR1 DFQATT and CDR2 SNEGSKA (reference sequence). The CDR3 spans 14 residues. The CDR3 sequence is CSARSLRFSYEQYF. CDR3 nucleotide sequence: TGCAGTGCTAGATCTTTGCGGTTCTCCTACGAGCAGTACTTC.

V and J are TRBV29-1 and TRBJ2-7; TRBD2 is a possible D gene (5 bases). Germline loops: CDR1 SQVTM, CDR2 ANQGSEA. This CDR3 comprises 12 residues. The ends were cut back, 6 bases at V and 2 bases at J, with 11 bases in the middle. This CDR3 is CSVLGNAYEQYF. CDR3 DNA: TGCAGCGTACTAGGGAACGCCTACGAGCAGTACTTC.

This clonotype turned up a few times. This clone may be a read error of a much larger clone one base away. The CDR3 loop reads CATSRERGLGTEACF. In nucleotides, the CDR3 is TGTGCCACCAGCAGAGAGAGAGGGCTGGGCACTGAAGCTTGCTTT. The chain recombines TRBV15 with TRBJ1-1; D remains unclear. This CDR3 is built from 15 residues. CDR1 is LNHNV and CDR2 is YYDKDF in the germline V gene (reference sequence).

This chain uses TRBV25-1 with TRBJ2-7; 11 nucleotides align to TRBD2. The germline V gene has CDR1 MGHDK and CDR2 SYGVNS. J was trimmed by 9 bases and V by 4 bases; bases with no gene match: 8. The CDR3 covers 14 residues. CDR3 nucleotides: TGTGCCAGCAGTGTCACTAGCGGGAGCATCGGGCAGTACTTC. It yields the protein CASSVTSGSIGQYF.

This clonotype was counted ten times or more. The V and J genes are TRBV18 and TRBJ2-5; perhaps TRBD1 as D (5 bases). The length of the CDR3 is 15 residues. V was cut by 4 bases and J by 2 bases, with 14 bases left in between. Germline V lookup: CDR1 KGHSH, CDR2 LQKENI. DNA of the CDR3: TGTGCCAGCTCACGAACCTGGACACAACAAGAGACCCAGTACTTC. Its protein is CASSRTWTQQETQYF.

In its sample, this clonotype was seen many times. The chain couples TRBV27 to TRBJ1-5, with a tentative D call TRBD1 (6 bases). This CDR3 has 14 amino acids. The germline V gene has CDR1 MNHEY and CDR2 SMNVEV (reference sequence). Trimming took off 9 bases at V and 0 bases at J, with 12 bases between the two ends. The CDR3 protein is CASHREYSNQPQHF. CDR3 sequence (DNA): TGTGCCAGTCACAGGGAGTATAGCAATCAGCCCCAGCATTTT.

V and J are TRBV7-9 and TRBJ2-7; D gene unclear. Looked up from germline, CDR1 is SEHNR and CDR2 is FQNEAQ (reference sequence). The V end lost 3 bases, the J end lost 6 bases, and 9 bases lay between the germline ends. The CDR3 runs to 12 residues. CDR3 nucleotides: TGTGCCAGCAGCTTCCCCGTGGGCGAGCAGTACTTC. Translation: CASSFPVGEQYF.

V is TRBV20-1 and J is TRBJ2-7, with D possibly being TRBD1 (6 bases). CDR1 is DFQATT and CDR2 is SNEGSKA in the germline V gene (reference sequence). This CDR3 is built from 13 residues. V gave up 6 bases and J gave up 6 bases, with 18 bases separating them. The CDR3 loop is CSAFRDISLEQYF. The CDR3, as DNA: TGCAGTGCCTTCCGGGACATATCTCTCGAGCAGTACTTC.

The sample holds many counts of this clonotype. The chain uses TRBV6-2 or TRBV6-3 and TRBJ2-3; no reliable D call. Trimming removed 6 bases at V and 2 bases at J, with 6 bases between. Germline CDR1 is MNHEY and CDR2 is SVGEGT. This CDR3 has 12 amino acids. CDR3 region: CASSLTTDTQYF. CDR3 nucleotide sequence: TGTGCCAGCAGCCTTACCACAGATACGCAGTATTTT.

This clonotype was detected many times. The chain combines TRBV11-2 with TRBJ2-7; 7 positions agree with TRBD2. Trimming cost V 7 bases and J 4 bases; bases outside gene matches: 7. This CDR3 contains 13 residues. Germline assignment: CDR1 SGHAT and CDR2 FQNNGV. CDR3 residues: CASKGGRYYEQYF. In DNA form, the CDR3 reads TGTGCCAGCAAAGGCGGGAGATATTACGAGCAGTACTTC.

V gene TRBV20-1 combines with J gene TRBJ1-2, with D possibly TRBD1 on 5 matching bases. CDR3 length equals 14 residues. The germline V and J ends were trimmed by 5 bases and 0 bases, with 13 bases remaining between them. CDR1 and CDR2 (germline): DFQATT, SNEGSKA (reference sequence). The DNA of the CDR3 is TGCAGTGCTGTCTATCGGGGGGCTAACTATGGCTACACCTTC. Translating it yields CSAVYRGANYGYTF.

This clonotype was seen a few times. The V gene is TRBV27, the J gene TRBJ1-2; D is possibly TRBD1 (6 bases). Looked up from germline, CDR1 is MNHEY and CDR2 is SMNVEV (reference sequence). The CDR3 is 15 amino acids. The V end lost 0 bases, the J end lost 4 bases, and 12 bases lay between the germline ends. This CDR3 is CASSLSGGHTYGYTF. CDR3 bases: TGTGCCAGCAGTTTATCGGGGGGACATACCTATGGCTACACCTTC.

This clonotype was counted ten times or more. The chain uses TRBV15 and TRBJ1-2; 9 positions agree with TRBD1. Germline V gene lookup returns CDR1 LNHNV and CDR2 YYDKDF (reference sequence). CDR3 length: 15 amino acids. V gave up 2 bases and J gave up 4 bases; unmatched junction bases: 5. CDR3 in DNA: TGTGCCACCAGCAGAATCGACAGGGGGGCCTATGGCTACACCTTC. As protein: CATSRIDRGAYGYTF. Based on the CDR3 plus reference TRBV15 and TRBJ1-2, the full variable domain is DAMVIQNPRYQVTQFGKPVTLSCSQTLNHNVMYWYQQKSSQAPKLLFHYYDKDFNNEADTPDNFQSRRPNTSFCFLDIRSPGLGDTAMYLCATSRIDRGAYGYTFGSGTRLTVV.